This TCR delta chain was sequenced during a study of gamma-delta T cells after stem cell transplantation. Notes on this clone: A much larger clone lies one base from this, so it may be a read error. The same CDR3 is also encoded by other DNA sequences in this sample.

TCRdb re-called the RT-PCR reads through CATT. The table lists over 7,500 delta-chain clones, just over 14% of them singletons, with approximately 6% in the top ten. The TCR comes from a human donor. It is not recorded whose cells these are; they may come from a transplant donor. Sequencing was done on a sample of gamma-delta T cells.

The CDR3: CACDTGTGDNRPSSWDTRQMFF. The CDR3 DNA is TGTGCCTGCGACACCGGAACTGGGGACAACAGGCCCAGCTCCTGGGACACCCGACAGATGTTTTTC. The genes are TRDV2 and TRDJ3; 7 nucleotides agree with TRDD3. Germline assignment: CDR1 GEAIGNYY and CDR2 EKD. The CDR3 runs to 22 residues.